The sequence of this T cell receptor beta chain was determined in a study of T-cell memory formation after mild COVID-19. TCRdb reprocessed the 5' RACE reads with MiXCR, giving one entry per CDR3 protein. The sample consists of around 450,000 distinct CDR3 sequences, around 24% of them appearing once. For this clonotype: The antigen is not known.

General study points: CD4+ clones that contracted lay mainly in CM and EM; CD8+ ones lay in EMRA.

The V and J ends lost 0 bases and 7 bases, in that order; junction bases with no gene match: 6. Germline V CDR1 and CDR2: SGHRS, YFSETQ. This CDR3 has 15 amino acids. This TCR was recovered from an adult woman who had mild COVID-19 (a few samples of this study predate the infection). Cell type and time point are not known. Sequencing was carried out using PBMCs or a T cell subset sorted from them (not recorded which). V gene TRBV5-1 combines with J gene TRBJ1-1; TRBD1 matches at 10 bases. Here the CDR3 reads CASSLAGTGAIEAFF. The CDR3 DNA follows: TGCGCCAGCAGCTTGGCCGGGACAGGGGCGATTGAAGCTTTCTTT.